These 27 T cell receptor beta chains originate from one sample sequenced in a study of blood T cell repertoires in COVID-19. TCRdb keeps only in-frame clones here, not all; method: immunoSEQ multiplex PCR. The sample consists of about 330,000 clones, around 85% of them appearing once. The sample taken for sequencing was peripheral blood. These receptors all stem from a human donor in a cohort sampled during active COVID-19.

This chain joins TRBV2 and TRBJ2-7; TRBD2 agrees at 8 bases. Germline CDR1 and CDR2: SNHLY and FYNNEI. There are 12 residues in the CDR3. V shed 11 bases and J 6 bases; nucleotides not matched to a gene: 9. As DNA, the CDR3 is TGTGCCTCCGCGGGGGGCCCCATCGAGCAGTACTTC. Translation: CASAGGPIEQYF.

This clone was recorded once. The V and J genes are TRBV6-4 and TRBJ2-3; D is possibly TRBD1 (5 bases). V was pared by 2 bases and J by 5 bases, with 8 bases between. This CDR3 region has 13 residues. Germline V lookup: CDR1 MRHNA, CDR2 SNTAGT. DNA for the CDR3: TGTGCCAGCAGTGACGGGGCCCTAGATACGCAGTATTTT. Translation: CASSDGALDTQYF.

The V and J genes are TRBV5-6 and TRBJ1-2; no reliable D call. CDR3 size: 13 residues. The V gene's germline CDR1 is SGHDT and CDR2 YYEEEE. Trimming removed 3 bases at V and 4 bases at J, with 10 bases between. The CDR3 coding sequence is TGTGCCAGCAGCTCCTACCGGGTCTATGGCTACACCTTC. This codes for CASSSYRVYGYTF.

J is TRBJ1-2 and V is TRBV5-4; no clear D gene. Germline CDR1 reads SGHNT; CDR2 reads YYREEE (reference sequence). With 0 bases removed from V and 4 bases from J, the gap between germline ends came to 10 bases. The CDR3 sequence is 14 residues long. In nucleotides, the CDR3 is TGTGCCAGCAGCTTGGTGGTTTCGAGCTATGGCTACACCTTC. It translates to CASSLVVSSYGYTF. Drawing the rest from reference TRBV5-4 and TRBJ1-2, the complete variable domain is ETGVTQSPTHLIKTRGQQVTLRCSSQSGHNTVSWYQQALGQGPQFIFQYYREEENGRGNFPPRFSGLQFPNYSSELNVNALELDDSALYLCASSLVVSSYGYTFGSGTRLTVV.

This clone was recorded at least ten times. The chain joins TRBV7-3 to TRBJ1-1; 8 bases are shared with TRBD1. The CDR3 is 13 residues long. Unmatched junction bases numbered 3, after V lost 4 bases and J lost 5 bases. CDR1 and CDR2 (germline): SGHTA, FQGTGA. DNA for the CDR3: TGTGCCAGCAGCTCGTACAGGGGGACTGAAGCTTTCTTT. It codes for CASSSYRGTEAFF. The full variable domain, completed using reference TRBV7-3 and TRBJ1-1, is GAGVSQTPSNKVTEKGKYVELRCDPISGHTALYWYRQSLGQGPEFLIYFQGTGAADDSGLPNDRFFAVRPEGSVSTLKIQRTERGDSAVYLCASSSYRGTEAFFGQGTRLTVV.

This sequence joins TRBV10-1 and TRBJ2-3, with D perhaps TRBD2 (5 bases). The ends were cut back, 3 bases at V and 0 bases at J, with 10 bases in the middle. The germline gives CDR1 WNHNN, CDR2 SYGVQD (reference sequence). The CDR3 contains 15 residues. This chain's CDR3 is CASSEGTGSTDTQYF. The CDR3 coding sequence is TGCGCCAGCAGTGAAGGTACGGGGAGCACAGATACGCAGTATTTT.

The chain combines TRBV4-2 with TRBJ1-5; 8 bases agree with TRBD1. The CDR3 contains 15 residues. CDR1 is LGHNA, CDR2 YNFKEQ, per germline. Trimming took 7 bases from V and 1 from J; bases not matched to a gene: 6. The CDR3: CASKTDRGSNQPQHF. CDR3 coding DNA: TGTGCCAGCAAAACCGACAGGGGCAGCAATCAGCCCCAGCATTTT.

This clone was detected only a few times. The CDR3 loop is CASSIDYSNQPQHF. As DNA, the CDR3 is TGTGCCAGTAGTATAGATTATAGCAATCAGCCCCAGCATTTT. V is TRBV19 and J is TRBJ1-5, with unresolved D. The germline V gene encodes CDR1 LNHDA and CDR2 SQIVND (reference sequence). The length of the CDR3 is 14 residues. Trimming took off 0 bases at V and 0 bases at J, with 3 bases between the two ends.

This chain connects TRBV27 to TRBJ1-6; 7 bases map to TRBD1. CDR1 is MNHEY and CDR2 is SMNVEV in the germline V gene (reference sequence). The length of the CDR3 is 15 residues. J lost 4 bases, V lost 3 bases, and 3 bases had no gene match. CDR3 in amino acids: CASSFQGGYNSPLHF. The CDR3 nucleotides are TGTGCCAGCAGTTTCCAGGGGGGATATAATTCACCCCTCCACTTT.

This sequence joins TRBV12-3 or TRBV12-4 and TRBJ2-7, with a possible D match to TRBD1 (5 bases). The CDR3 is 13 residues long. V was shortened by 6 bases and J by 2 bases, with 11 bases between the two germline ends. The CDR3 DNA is TGTGCCAGCAGCCGGACACCTACCTACGAGCAGTACTTC. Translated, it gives CASSRTPTYEQYF.

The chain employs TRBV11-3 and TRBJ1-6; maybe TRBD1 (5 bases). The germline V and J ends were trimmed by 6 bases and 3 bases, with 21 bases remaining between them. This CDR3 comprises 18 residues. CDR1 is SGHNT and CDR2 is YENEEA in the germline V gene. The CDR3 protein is CASRNKGSGRFYNSPLHF. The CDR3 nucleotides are TGTGCCAGCAGGAATAAGGGGTCAGGGCGATTCTATAATTCACCCCTCCACTTT.

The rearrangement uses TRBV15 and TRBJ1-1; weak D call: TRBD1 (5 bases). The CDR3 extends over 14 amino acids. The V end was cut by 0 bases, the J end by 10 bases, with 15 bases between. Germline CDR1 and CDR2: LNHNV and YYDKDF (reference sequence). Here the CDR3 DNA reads TGTGCCACCAGCAGAGATAGGGTGACAGCTTTAGCTTTCTTT. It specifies CATSRDRVTALAFF.

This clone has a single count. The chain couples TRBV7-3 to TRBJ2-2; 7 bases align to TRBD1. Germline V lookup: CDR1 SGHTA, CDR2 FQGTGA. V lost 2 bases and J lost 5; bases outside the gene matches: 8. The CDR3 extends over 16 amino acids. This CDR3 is CASSLYRQGGTGELFF. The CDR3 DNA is TGTGCCAGCAGCTTATATCGACAGGGTGGGACCGGGGAGCTGTTTTTT. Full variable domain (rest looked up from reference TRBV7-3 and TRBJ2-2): GAGVSQTPSNKVTEKGKYVELRCDPISGHTALYWYRQSLGQGPEFLIYFQGTGAADDSGLPNDRFFAVRPEGSVSTLKIQRTERGDSAVYLCASSLYRQGGTGELFFGEGSRLTVL.

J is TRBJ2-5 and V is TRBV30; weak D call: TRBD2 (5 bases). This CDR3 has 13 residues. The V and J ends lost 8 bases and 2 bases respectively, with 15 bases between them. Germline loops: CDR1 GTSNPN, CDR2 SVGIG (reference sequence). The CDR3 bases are TGTGCCCGTACGGCTAGCAGTCAAGAGACCCAGTACTTC. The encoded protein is CARTASSQETQYF.

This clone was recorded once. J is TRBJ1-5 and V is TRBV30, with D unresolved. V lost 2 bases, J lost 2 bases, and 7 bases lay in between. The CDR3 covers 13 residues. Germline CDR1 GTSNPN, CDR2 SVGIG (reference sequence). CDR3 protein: CAWSYSRNQPQHF. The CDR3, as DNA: TGTGCCTGGAGTTACAGCCGCAATCAGCCCCAGCATTTT.

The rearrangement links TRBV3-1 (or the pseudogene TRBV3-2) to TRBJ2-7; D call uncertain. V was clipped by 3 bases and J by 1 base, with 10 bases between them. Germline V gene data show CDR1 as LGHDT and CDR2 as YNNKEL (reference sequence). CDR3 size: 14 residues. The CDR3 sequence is CASSQIDSSYEQYF. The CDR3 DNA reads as TGTGCCAGCAGCCAGATCGACTCTTCCTACGAGCAGTACTTC.

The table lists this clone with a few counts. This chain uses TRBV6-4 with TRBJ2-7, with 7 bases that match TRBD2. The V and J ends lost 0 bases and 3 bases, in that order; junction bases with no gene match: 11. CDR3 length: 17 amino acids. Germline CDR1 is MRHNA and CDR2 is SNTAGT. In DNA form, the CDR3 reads TGTGCCAGCAGTGACTCGAGCTGCCTAGCGGTGGTCTACGAGCAGTACTTC. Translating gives CASSDSSCLAVVYEQYF.

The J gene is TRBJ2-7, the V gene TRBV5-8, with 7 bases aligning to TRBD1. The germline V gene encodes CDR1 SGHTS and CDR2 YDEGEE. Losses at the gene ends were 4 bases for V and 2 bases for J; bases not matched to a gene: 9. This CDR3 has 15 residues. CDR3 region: CASSLVGDSTYEQYF. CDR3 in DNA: TGTGCCAGCAGCCTGGTAGGGGACAGTACCTACGAGCAGTACTTC. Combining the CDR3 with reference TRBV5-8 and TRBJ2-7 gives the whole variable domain EAGVTQSPTHLIKTRGQQATLRCSPISGHTSVYWYQQALGLGLQFLLWYDEGEERNRGNFPPRFSGRQFPNYSSELNVNALELEDSALYLCASSLVGDSTYEQYFGPGTRLTVT.

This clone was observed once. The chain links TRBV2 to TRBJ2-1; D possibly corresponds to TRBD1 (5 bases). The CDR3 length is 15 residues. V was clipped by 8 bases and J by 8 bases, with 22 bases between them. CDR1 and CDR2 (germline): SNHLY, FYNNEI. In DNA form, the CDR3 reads TGTGCCAGCCTCTCCCTAGGGGCCTCTGTAGATGAGCAGTTCTTC. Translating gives CASLSLGASVDEQFF.

In DNA, the CDR3 is TGTGCCAGCAGTCCCCGACTAGCGGGGGCTGAGACCCAGTACTTC. This gives the protein CASSPRLAGAETQYF. This rearrangement joins TRBV6-5 to TRBJ2-5, with TRBD2 identical over 12 bases. Trimming cost V 5 bases and J 5 bases; bases outside gene matches: 6. Germline V gene lookup returns CDR1 MNHEY and CDR2 SVGAGI. CDR3 length: 15 residues.

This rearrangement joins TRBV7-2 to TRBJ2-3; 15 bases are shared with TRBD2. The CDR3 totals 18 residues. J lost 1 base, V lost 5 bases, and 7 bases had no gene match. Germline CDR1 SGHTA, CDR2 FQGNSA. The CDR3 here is CASSPGLAGGPGTDTQYF. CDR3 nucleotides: TGTGCCAGCAGCCCCGGACTAGCGGGGGGGCCGGGCACAGATACGCAGTATTTT.

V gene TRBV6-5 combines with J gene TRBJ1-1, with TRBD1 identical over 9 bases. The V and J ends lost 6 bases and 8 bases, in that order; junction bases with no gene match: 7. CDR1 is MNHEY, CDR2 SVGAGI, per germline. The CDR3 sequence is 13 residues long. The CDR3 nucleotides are TGTGCCAGCAGCCACCCCGGGACAGGGGAAGCTTTCTTT. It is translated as CASSHPGTGEAFF.

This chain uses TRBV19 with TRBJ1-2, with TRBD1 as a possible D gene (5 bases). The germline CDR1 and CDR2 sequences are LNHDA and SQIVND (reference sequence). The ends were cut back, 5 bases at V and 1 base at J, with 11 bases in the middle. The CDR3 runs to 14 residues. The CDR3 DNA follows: TGTGCCAGTAGTCCCTCGGGGGGTAACTATGGCTACACCTTC. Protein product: CASSPSGGNYGYTF.

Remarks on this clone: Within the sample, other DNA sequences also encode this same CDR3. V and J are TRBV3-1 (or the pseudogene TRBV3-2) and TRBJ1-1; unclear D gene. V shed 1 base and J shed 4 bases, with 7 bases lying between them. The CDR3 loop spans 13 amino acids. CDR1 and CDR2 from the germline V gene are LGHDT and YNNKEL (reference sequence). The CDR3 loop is CASSQAGGTEAFF. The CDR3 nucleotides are TGTGCCAGCAGCCAAGCGGGAGGCACTGAAGCTTTCTTT.

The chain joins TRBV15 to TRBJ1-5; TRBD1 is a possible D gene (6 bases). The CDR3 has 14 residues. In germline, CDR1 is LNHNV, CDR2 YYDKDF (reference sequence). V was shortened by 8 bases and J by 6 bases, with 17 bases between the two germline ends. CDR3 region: CATGGWGLGQPQHF. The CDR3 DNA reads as TGTGCCACCGGTGGCTGGGGGCTTGGTCAGCCCCAGCATTTT.

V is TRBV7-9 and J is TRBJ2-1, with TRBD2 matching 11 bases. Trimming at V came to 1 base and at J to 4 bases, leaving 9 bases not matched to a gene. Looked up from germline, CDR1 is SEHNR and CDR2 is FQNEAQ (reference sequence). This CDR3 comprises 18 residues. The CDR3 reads CASSLVVLAGGQYNEQFF. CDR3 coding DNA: TGTGCCAGCAGCTTAGTCGTATTAGCGGGGGGGCAGTACAATGAGCAGTTCTTC.

The CDR3 nucleotides are TGTGCCAGCATGGACTTCACCCGGGAGACCCAGTACTTC. This encodes CASMDFTRETQYF. The chain has TRBV6-5 and TRBJ2-5, with a weak D call TRBD2 (5 bases). Germline V gives CDR1 MNHEY, CDR2 SVGAGI. V lost 7 bases and J 5 bases, leaving 14 bases between the germline ends. The CDR3 has 13 residues.